This T cell receptor beta chain was obtained from a study of cytomegalovirus exposure and HLA in healthy donors. Study-level points and caveats: Through in vitro validation, three CMV-associated chains were shown to be specific for CMV antigens.

Primers: 60 Vbeta forward and 13 Jbeta reverse. Measured with immunoSEQ multiplex PCR; TCRdb has only the in-frame clones, and not every one. The sample contains under 140,000 clones, 80% to 85% of which appear only once. Note on this clone: Its specificity is not known.

The CDR3 consists of 14 residues. From germline, CDR1 is MNHNS and CDR2 SASEGT. V was trimmed by 8 bases and J by 5 bases, leaving 19 bases between them. What was sequenced was PBMCs. The rearrangement uses TRBV6-1 and TRBJ2-7, with D perhaps TRBD1 (5 bases). The sequence derives from an older woman in good health and CMV-seropositive. This chain's CDR3 is CASAALGLNHEQYF. The CDR3 coding sequence is TGTGCCAGCGCCGCACTGGGGCTAAACCACGAGCAGTACTTC.